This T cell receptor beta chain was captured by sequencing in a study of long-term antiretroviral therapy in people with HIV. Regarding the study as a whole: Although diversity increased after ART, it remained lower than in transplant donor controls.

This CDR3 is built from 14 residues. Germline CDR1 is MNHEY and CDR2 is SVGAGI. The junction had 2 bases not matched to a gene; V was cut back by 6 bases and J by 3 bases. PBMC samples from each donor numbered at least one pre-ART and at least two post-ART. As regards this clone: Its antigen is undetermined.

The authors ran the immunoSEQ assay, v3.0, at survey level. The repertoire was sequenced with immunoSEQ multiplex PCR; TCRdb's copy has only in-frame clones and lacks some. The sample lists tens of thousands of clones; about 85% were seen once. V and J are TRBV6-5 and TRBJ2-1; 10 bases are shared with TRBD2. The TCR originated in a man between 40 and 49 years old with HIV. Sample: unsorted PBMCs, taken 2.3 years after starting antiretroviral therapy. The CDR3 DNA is TGTGCCAGCAGCCTAGCGGGGGACTACAATGAGCAGTTCTTC. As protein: CASSLAGDYNEQFF.